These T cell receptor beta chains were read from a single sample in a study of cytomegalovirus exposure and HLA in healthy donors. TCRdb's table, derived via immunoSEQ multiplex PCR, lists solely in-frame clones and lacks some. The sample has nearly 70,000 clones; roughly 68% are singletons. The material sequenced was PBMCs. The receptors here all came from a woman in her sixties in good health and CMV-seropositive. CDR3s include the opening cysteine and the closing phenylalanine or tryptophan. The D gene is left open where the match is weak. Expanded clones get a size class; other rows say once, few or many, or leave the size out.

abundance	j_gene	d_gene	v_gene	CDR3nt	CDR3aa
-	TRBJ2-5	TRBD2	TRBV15	TGTGCCACCAGCAAGGGACTAGCGGGAGGGGGAGAGACCCAGTACTTC	CATSKGLAGGGETQYF
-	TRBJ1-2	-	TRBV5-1	TGCGCCAGCAGCTTGTTTCAGGGGATGGATGGCTACACCTTC	CASSLFQGMDGYTF
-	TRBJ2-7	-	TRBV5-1	TGCGCCAGCAGCTCGACTGGAGTAGGATCCTACGAGCAGTACTTC	CASSSTGVGSYEQYF
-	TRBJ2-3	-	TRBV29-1	TGCAGCTCAACTGAGGTCCGTCTAGCAGATACGCAGTATTTT	CSSTEVRLADTQYF
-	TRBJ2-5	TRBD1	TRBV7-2	TGTGCCAGCAGCTTAGGCTTCGGGACAGGGCAAGAGACCCAGTACTTC	CASSLGFGTGQETQYF
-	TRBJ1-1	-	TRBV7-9	TGTGCCAGCAGCTTAACAGTCATGAACACTGAAGCTTTCTTT	CASSLTVMNTEAFF
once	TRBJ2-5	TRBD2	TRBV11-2	TGTGCCAGCAGCTTAGAGGGGGGGGTAAAGACCCAGTACTTC	CASSLEGGVKTQYF
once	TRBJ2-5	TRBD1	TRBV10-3	TGTGCCATCAGTGAGAAGGGGACAGGGGCGGGGGAGACCCAGTACTTC	CAISEKGTGAGETQYF
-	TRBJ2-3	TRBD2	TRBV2	TGTGCCAGCAGCAGCGGGACTAGCGGTCGCACAGATACGCAGTATTTT	CASSSGTSGRTDTQYF
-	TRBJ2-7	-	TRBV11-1	TGTGCCAGCAGCTTCGCGCGGAAACGAGGGGAGCAGTACTTC	CASSFARKRGEQYF
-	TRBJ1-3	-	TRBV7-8	TGTGCCAGCAGCTTAGGACTTCCCGGGGTGAACACCATATATTTT	CASSLGLPGVNTIYF
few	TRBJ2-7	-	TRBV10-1	TGCGCCAGCAGTGAGGGCAGGGACGAGCAGTACTTC	CASSEGRDEQYF
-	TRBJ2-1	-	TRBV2	TGTGCCACCTCCGAGTACAATGAGCAGTTCTTC	CATSEYNEQFF
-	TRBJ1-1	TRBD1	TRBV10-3	TGTGCCATCAGTGCGGGACAGGGGAACACTGAAGCTTTCTTT	CAISAGQGNTEAFF
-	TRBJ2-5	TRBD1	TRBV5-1	TGCGCCAGCAGCCTGACCGGGACAGAGATGGAGACCCAGTACTTC	CASSLTGTEMETQYF
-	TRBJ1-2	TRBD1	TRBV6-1	TGTGCCAGCAGGGAACAGGGGGCGAGGATCTATGGCTACACCTTC	CASREQGARIYGYTF
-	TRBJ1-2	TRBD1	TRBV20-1	TGCAGTGCCGACAGGGGGAATGGCTACACCTTC	CSADRGNGYTF
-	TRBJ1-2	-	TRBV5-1	TGCGCCAGCAGCTTGGGGGGCTCTGGGGGCTACACCTTC	CASSLGGSGGYTF
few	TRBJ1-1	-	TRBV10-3	TGTGCCATCAATTCACAGGGTAGGTACACTGAAGCTTTCTTT	CAINSQGRYTEAFF
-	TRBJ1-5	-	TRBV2	TGTGCCAGCAGTACTGACAGGTCAAGCAATCAGCCCCAGCATTTT	CASSTDRSSNQPQHF
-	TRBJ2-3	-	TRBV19	TGTGCCAGTAGTAAATCGTTGGCGGGGACCACAGATACGCAGTATTTT	CASSKSLAGTTDTQYF
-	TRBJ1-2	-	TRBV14	TGTGCCAGCAGCCTCACCCAGGGGTATGGCTACACCTTC	CASSLTQGYGYTF
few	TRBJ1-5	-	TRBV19	TGTGCCAGTAGTATAACCCCAGGGATGAATCAGCCCCAGCATTTT	CASSITPGMNQPQHF
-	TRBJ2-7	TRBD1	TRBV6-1	TGTGCCGGAGGGACAGGCTACGAGCAGTACTTC	CAGGTGYEQYF
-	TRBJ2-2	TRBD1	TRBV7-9	TGTTCCAGCAGCACACCGGGACAGGGAAATCCCGGGGAGCTGTTTTTT	CSSSTPGQGNPGELFF
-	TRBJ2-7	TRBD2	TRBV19	TGTGCCACACATGGGGGGGACGGAATCTCCTACGAGCAGTACTTC	CATHGGDGISYEQYF
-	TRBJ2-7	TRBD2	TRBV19	TGTGCCAGTAGCGGACTAGCGGCCTACGAGCAGTACTTC	CASSGLAAYEQYF
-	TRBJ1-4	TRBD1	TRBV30	TGTGCCTGGAGTTTTGGGGACAGGGGCGGCGGAAAACTGTTTTTT	CAWSFGDRGGGKLFF
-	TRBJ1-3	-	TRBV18	TGTGCCAGCTCACCATCACAGGGCTCTGGAAACACCATATATTTT	CASSPSQGSGNTIYF
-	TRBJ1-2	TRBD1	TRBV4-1	TGCGCCAGCAGCCAAGGGGGACAGGGTGGATATGGCTACACCTTC	CASSQGGQGGYGYTF
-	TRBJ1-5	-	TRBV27	TGTGCCAGCAGTGGTGGGTCCCTAGCCGGGTTTAGCAATCAGCCCCAGCATTTT	CASSGGSLAGFSNQPQHF
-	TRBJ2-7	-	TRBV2	TGTGCCAGCATAGGACAGCAATCCTACGAGCAGTACTTC	CASIGQQSYEQYF
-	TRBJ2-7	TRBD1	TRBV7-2	TGTGCCAGCAGCAGCTGGGACAGGAACTACGAGCAGTACTTC	CASSSWDRNYEQYF
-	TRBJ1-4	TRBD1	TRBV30	TGTGCGCAGGGGGCAAATGAAAAACTGTTTTTT	CAQGANEKLFF
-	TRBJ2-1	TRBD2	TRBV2	TGTGCCAGCAGTCGACTAGCGGGGAATTACAATGAGCAGTTCTTC	CASSRLAGNYNEQFF
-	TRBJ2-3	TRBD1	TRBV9	TGTGCCAGCAGCCCCAGGGGTCGTGGGACAGGGGTTTTTACGCAGTATTTT	CASSPRGRGTGVFTQYF
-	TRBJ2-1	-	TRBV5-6	TGTGCCAGCAGCTTGGGGTCACCCGCGTACAATGAGCAGTTCTTC	CASSLGSPAYNEQFF
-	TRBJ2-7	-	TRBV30	TGTGCCTGGAGTGTACGGGGGGCTGCCGAGCAGTACTTC	CAWSVRGAAEQYF
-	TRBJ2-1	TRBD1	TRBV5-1	TGCGCCAGCAGCTTGGGTTGGACAGGGGGCGCGGAGGAGCAGTTCTTC	CASSLGWTGGAEEQFF
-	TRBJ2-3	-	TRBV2	TGTGCCAGCAGCTGGGATACAGGCTGGGGCACAGATACGCAGTATTTT	CASSWDTGWGTDTQYF
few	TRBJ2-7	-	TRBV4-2	TGTGCCAGCAGCGAGTCAGGTACAGTCTCCTACGAGCAGTACTTC	CASSESGTVSYEQYF
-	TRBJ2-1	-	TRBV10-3	TGTGCCATCAGTGAAGGGGGACGTGAGCAGTTCTTC	CAISEGGREQFF
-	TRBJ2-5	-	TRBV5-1	TGCGCCAGCAGCTTTCCCGGGTCGGAAGAGACCCAGTACTTC	CASSFPGSEETQYF
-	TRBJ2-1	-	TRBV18	TGTGCCAGCTCACCGGGGGGATCCTACAATGAGCAGTTCTTC	CASSPGGSYNEQFF
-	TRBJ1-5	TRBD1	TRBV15	TGTGCCACCAGCAGAAGGACAGGGGAGGGTCAACCCCAGCATTTT	CATSRRTGEGQPQHF
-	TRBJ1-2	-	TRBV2	TGTGCCAGCAGTGAAGACAGGAGCTATGGCTACACCTTC	CASSEDRSYGYTF
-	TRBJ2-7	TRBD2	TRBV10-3	TGTGCCATCAGTGAGAGGGGACTAGACTACGAGCAGTACTTC	CAISERGLDYEQYF
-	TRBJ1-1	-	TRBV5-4	TGTGCCAGCAGCTTGGAGGACAGCCGGTTGACTGAAGCTTTCTTT	CASSLEDSRLTEAFF
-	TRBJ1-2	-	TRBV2	TGTGCCAGCAGAAACACAGGGAGACATGGCTACACCTTC	CASRNTGRHGYTF
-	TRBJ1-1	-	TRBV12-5	TGTGCTAGTGTTTGGACGGGAGTAGGTGCAGCGGACACTGAAGCTTTCTTT	CASVWTGVGAADTEAFF
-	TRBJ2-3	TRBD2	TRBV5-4	TGTGCCAGCAGCTCGGGACTAGCGGAGGATACGCAGTATTTT	CASSSGLAEDTQYF
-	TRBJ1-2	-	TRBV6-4	TGTGCCAGCAGTGATGGGGGCCTCACCGGGGGCTACACCTTC	CASSDGGLTGGYTF
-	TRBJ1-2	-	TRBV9	TGTGCCAGCAGCGTAGCTACAGGGCCTCACTATGGCTACACCTTC	CASSVATGPHYGYTF
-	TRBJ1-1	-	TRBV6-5	TGTGCCAGCAGAAGGGGGAACACTGAAGCTTTCTTT	CASRRGNTEAFF
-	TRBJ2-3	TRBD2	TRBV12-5	TGTGCTAGTGGTCCAGGACTAGCGGGAGGTGGAGATACGCAGTATTTT	CASGPGLAGGGDTQYF
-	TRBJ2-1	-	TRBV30	TGTGCCTGGGGGACTGCCAATGAGCAGTTCTTC	CAWGTANEQFF
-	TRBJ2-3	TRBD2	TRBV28	TGTGCCAGCATTACCGGGGGGGCTCCCACAGATACGCAGTATTTT	CASITGGAPTDTQYF